This T cell receptor (beta chain) originates from a study of T cell changes during pregnancy in multiple sclerosis. This CDR3 spans 13 amino acids. Germline loops: CDR1 SNHLY, CDR2 FYNNEI. V trimming: 8 bases; J trimming: 8 bases; junction bases outside the gene matches: 7. Libraries were prepared by immunoSEQ multiplex PCR; TCRdb keeps only in-frame clonotypes and omits some of them. The data show 70,000 to 90,000 clones, about 90% seen once. The chain uses TRBV2 and TRBJ2-3; TRBD2 aligns across 10 bases. The TCR sequence derives from a female donor in good health, serving as a control in a pregnancy study. Some clones in this sample may be carry-over from other donors' samples. The sequences come from PBMCs, collected in the first trimester of pregnancy. The CDR3 DNA is TGTGCCAGCTATTTAGCGGGAGGCGGTACGCAGTATTTT. It codes for CASYLAGGGTQYF.